The text below deals with one TCR beta chain. The antigen is unknown. The data were obtained in a study of shared clonotypes between healthy human individuals. Study outcomes and limitations: Naive CD4 clonotype sharing across several donors was about 5%.

Germline CDR1 reads SQVTM; CDR2 reads ANQGSEA. V dropped 5 bases and J dropped 3; count of bases not matched to a gene: 12. The length of the CDR3 is 16 residues. Sequenced by immunoSEQ multiplex PCR; TCRdb stores in-frame clones only, minus some. The sample consists of approximately 340,000 clones, around 74% of them appearing once. The sequence came from a man younger than 40 in good health. Sequencing was done on a sample of memory CD4+ T cells sorted from blood. Subset: CD45RA-negative fraction. V is TRBV29-1 and J is TRBJ2-3; TRBD2 agrees at 9 bases. The chain's CDR3 is CSVQPTSGSGTDTQYF. The CDR3 coding sequence is TGCAGCGTTCAACCGACTAGCGGCAGTGGGACAGATACGCAGTATTTT.